The rows below give T cell receptor beta chains drawn from one sample of a study of CD8 T cells in Susac syndrome. MiXCR, applied by TCRdb to the immunoSEQ multiplex PCR reads, yields one record per CDR3 protein. This table holds 45,000 to 55,000 distinct CDR3 sequences, 93% found once. The sequencing sample was made of CD8+ T cells from PBMCs. These receptors originate from a human donor in good health. CDR3s include the opening cysteine and the closing phenylalanine or tryptophan. D genes are given only for firm matches. Expanded clones are given a class, and other clones once, few, many or no size at all.

length	V	D	size	J	CDR3	DNA
17	TRBV3-1	TRBD2	.	TRBJ2-1	CASSQPTSGRANNEQFF	TGTGCCAGCAGCCAACCGACTAGCGGGAGGGCCAACAATGAGCAGTTCTTC
12	TRBV29-1	TRBD2	.	TRBJ2-7	CSVTSGSYEQYF	TGCAGCGTGACTAGCGGGAGTTACGAGCAGTACTTC
13	TRBV10-3	.	.	TRBJ1-5	CAISEGSNQPQHF	TGTGCCATCAGTGAGGGAAGCAATCAGCCCCAGCATTTT
14	TRBV20-1	TRBD1	.	TRBJ1-2	CSGGQGVPLRGYTF	TGCAGTGGCGGACAGGGAGTCCCTCTGCGGGGCTACACCTTC
15	TRBV2	.	.	TRBJ2-3	CASSSTRTSTDTQYF	TGTGCCAGCAGCTCAACACGAACTAGCACAGATACGCAGTATTTT
12	TRBV6-6	.	.	TRBJ2-7	CASSYPGDEQYF	TGTGCCAGCAGTTACCCAGGAGACGAGCAGTACTTC
16	TRBV14	.	.	TRBJ1-4	CASSQAKRGKGEKLFF	TGTGCCAGCAGCCAAGCCAAGAGGGGGAAGGGTGAAAAACTGTTTTTT
14	TRBV7-9	.	.	TRBJ2-2	CASTPGDGTGDLFF	TGTGCCAGCACCCCAGGTGACGGTACCGGGGACCTGTTTTTT
14	TRBV6-6	TRBD1	.	TRBJ2-5	CASSSTGVWETQYF	TGTGCCAGCAGTTCCACAGGGGTGTGGGAGACCCAGTACTTC
11	TRBV9	.	.	TRBJ2-1	CASSGPQEQFF	TGTGCCAGCAGCGGACCCCAGGAGCAGTTCTTC
12	TRBV6-5	.	.	TRBJ1-1	CASSYDSSEAFF	TGTGCCAGCAGTTATGACAGCAGTGAAGCTTTCTTT
15	TRBV11-2	.	.	TRBJ2-1	CASSLVFGGANEQFF	TGTGCCAGCAGCTTAGTATTTGGGGGAGCAAATGAGCAGTTCTTC
13	TRBV7-9	.	.	TRBJ1-1	CACGQDAKTEAFF	TGTGCCTGCGGGCAGGACGCCAAAACTGAAGCTTTCTTT
16	TRBV12-3/TRBV12-4	.	.	TRBJ2-3	CASSSLKNSRTDTQYF	TGTGCCAGCAGTTCCTTAAAGAACTCACGCACAGATACGCAGTATTTT
16	TRBV12-3/TRBV12-4	TRBD1	.	TRBJ2-5	CASSQGAGQDGETQYF	TGTGCCAGCAGTCAAGGCGCAGGACAGGACGGAGAGACCCAGTACTTC
13	TRBV5-4	.	once	TRBJ1-1	CASSWGGNTEAFF	TGTGCCAGCAGCTGGGGCGGGAACACTGAAGCTTTCTTT
17	TRBV28	TRBD2	.	TRBJ2-7	CASSPPVESGSSYEQYF	TGTGCCAGCAGCCCCCCCGTAGAGAGCGGGAGCTCCTACGAGCAGTACTTC
14	TRBV5-1	.	.	TRBJ2-7	CASSLGAGHYEQYF	TGCGCCAGCAGCTTGGGGGCCGGCCACTACGAGCAGTACTTC
14	TRBV7-9	TRBD1	once	TRBJ2-1	CASSSGQTYNEQFF	TGTGCCAGCAGTTCGGGACAGACCTACAATGAGCAGTTCTTC
17	TRBV7-9	.	.	TRBJ2-1	CASSPPNSSVSYNEQFF	TGTGCCAGCAGCCCTCCAAACTCTAGCGTCTCCTACAATGAGCAGTTCTTC
16	TRBV28	TRBD1	.	TRBJ1-4	CASSSLTGRIGEKLFF	TGTGCCAGCAGTTCCCTGACAGGGCGGATCGGGGAAAAACTGTTTTTT
13	TRBV5-1	TRBD2	.	TRBJ2-7	CASTGGTSYEQYF	TGCGCCAGCACCGGGGGGACGTCCTACGAGCAGTACTTC
14	TRBV19	.	.	TRBJ2-2	CASWTAANTGELFF	TGTGCCAGCTGGACAGCCGCGAACACCGGGGAGCTGTTTTTT
11	TRBV19	.	.	TRBJ1-1	CASTLNTEAFF	TGTGCCAGTACTTTGAACACTGAAGCTTTCTTT
14	TRBV12-3/TRBV12-4	TRBD1	.	TRBJ1-1	CASRAGQANTEAFF	TGTGCCAGCAGGGCTGGACAGGCGAACACTGAAGCTTTCTTT
14	TRBV19	TRBD1	.	TRBJ2-7	CASSQGQGAYEQYF	TGTGCCAGTAGTCAGGGACAGGGGGCCTACGAGCAGTACTTC
15	TRBV28	.	.	TRBJ1-5	CASRNADDRREPQHF	TGTGCCAGCAGGAACGCGGACGACAGGAGGGAGCCCCAGCATTTT